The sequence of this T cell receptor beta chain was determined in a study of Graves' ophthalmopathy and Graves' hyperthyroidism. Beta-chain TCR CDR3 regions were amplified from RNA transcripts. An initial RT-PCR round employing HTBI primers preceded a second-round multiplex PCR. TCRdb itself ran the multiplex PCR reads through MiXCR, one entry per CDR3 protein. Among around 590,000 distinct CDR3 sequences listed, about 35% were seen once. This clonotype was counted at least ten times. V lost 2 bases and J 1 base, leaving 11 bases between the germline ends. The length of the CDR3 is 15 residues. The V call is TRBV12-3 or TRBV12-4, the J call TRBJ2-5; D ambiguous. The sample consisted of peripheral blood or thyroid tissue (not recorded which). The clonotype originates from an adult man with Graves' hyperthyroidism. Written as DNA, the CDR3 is TGTGCCAGCAGTTTAAGTTTTAGCCGCCAAGAGACCCAGTACTTC. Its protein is CASSLSFSRQETQYF.